A selection of T cell receptor beta chains follows, all from one sample in a study of cytomegalovirus exposure and HLA in healthy donors. TCRdb keeps only in-frame clones here, not all; method: immunoSEQ multiplex PCR. Of around 190,000 clones in the sample, roughly 75% were seen once. Sequenced material: PBMCs. Every receptor here comes from a man aged 25-45 years in good health and CMV-seropositive. The CDR3 runs from the conserved cysteine through the conserved F or W. A D gene is named only where the DNA matches it firmly. Size values are once, few and many counts, or a class for expanded clones, and some rows have none.

j_gene: TRBJ2-1
abundance: once
d_gene: TRBD2
v_gene: TRBV6-6
CDR3nt: TGTGCCAGCAGTTACTCTCCGGGAGCGGGGAATGAGCAGTTCTTC
CDR3aa: CASSYSPGAGNEQFF

j_gene: TRBJ1-6
abundance: .
d_gene: TRBD1
v_gene: TRBV6-1
CDR3nt: TGTGCCAGCAGCGAACGGACAGGGGCCCATAATTCACCCCTCCACTTT
CDR3aa: CASSERTGAHNSPLHF

j_gene: TRBJ1-5
abundance: .
d_gene: .
v_gene: TRBV7-9
CDR3nt: TGTGCCAGCAGCTTAAGGGGGGGCCCCAATCAGCCCCAGCATTTT
CDR3aa: CASSLRGGPNQPQHF

j_gene: TRBJ1-1
abundance: .
d_gene: .
v_gene: TRBV30
CDR3nt: TGTGCCTGGAGTGGCAGGGTAGCTTTCTTT
CDR3aa: CAWSGRVAFF

j_gene: TRBJ2-7
abundance: once
d_gene: .
v_gene: TRBV7-2
CDR3nt: TGTGCCAGCAGCTTACGAGAAGAGCAGTACTTC
CDR3aa: CASSLREEQYF

j_gene: TRBJ2-7
abundance: .
d_gene: TRBD1
v_gene: TRBV4-2
CDR3nt: TGTGCCAGCAGCCAAGATGGTAGCAGGGGGGAGCAGTACTTC
CDR3aa: CASSQDGSRGEQYF

j_gene: TRBJ1-2
abundance: .
d_gene: .
v_gene: TRBV30
CDR3nt: TGTGCCTGGAGTGCAGGCCTCTACTACACCTTC
CDR3aa: CAWSAGLYYTF

j_gene: TRBJ2-5
abundance: .
d_gene: TRBD2
v_gene: TRBV23-1
CDR3nt: TGCGCCAGCAGCCCGACTAGCGGGGGGGCGCAAGAGACCCAGTACTTC
CDR3aa: CASSPTSGGAQETQYF

j_gene: TRBJ1-2
abundance: few
d_gene: .
v_gene: TRBV15
CDR3nt: TGTGCCACCAGCAGCGGCAGGGGTGATGGCTACACCTTC
CDR3aa: CATSSGRGDGYTF

j_gene: TRBJ2-7
abundance: .
d_gene: .
v_gene: TRBV25-1
CDR3nt: TGTGCCAGCAGGGGGAGTTCGCTCTACGAGCAGTACTTC
CDR3aa: CASRGSSLYEQYF

j_gene: TRBJ1-6
abundance: .
d_gene: TRBD1
v_gene: TRBV19
CDR3nt: TGTGCCAGTAGTATATCCAACGGCGGGACAGGCCTCCACTTT
CDR3aa: CASSISNGGTGLHF

j_gene: TRBJ1-1
abundance: few
d_gene: .
v_gene: TRBV7-9
CDR3nt: TGTGCCAGCATAGGACAGCCGAACACTGAAGCTTTCTTT
CDR3aa: CASIGQPNTEAFF

j_gene: TRBJ2-5
abundance: .
d_gene: TRBD1
v_gene: TRBV11-1
CDR3nt: TGTGCCAGCAGCCCTCTCGGGACAGGGCGGGAGACCCAGTACTTC
CDR3aa: CASSPLGTGRETQYF

j_gene: TRBJ2-7
abundance: .
d_gene: TRBD2
v_gene: TRBV6-5
CDR3nt: TGTGCCAGCAATAGCGGGAGAGACCAATACGAGCAGTACTTC
CDR3aa: CASNSGRDQYEQYF

j_gene: TRBJ2-1
abundance: few
d_gene: TRBD2
v_gene: TRBV19
CDR3nt: TGTGCCAGTAGTCCAAGCGGGGGGTGGAATGAGCAGTTCTTC
CDR3aa: CASSPSGGWNEQFF

j_gene: TRBJ1-2
abundance: .
d_gene: TRBD1
v_gene: TRBV27
CDR3nt: TGTGCCAGCAGCACGACAGGGGGTGGCTATGGCTACACCTTC
CDR3aa: CASSTTGGGYGYTF

j_gene: TRBJ2-3
abundance: .
d_gene: .
v_gene: TRBV6-5
CDR3nt: TGTGCCAGCAAAGAGATGCAGGGGTCAGATACGCAGTATTTT
CDR3aa: CASKEMQGSDTQYF

j_gene: TRBJ2-5
abundance: .
d_gene: .
v_gene: TRBV29-1
CDR3nt: TGCAGCGTCGCTCCTGGGGGACTCCAAGAGACCCAGTACTTC
CDR3aa: CSVAPGGLQETQYF

j_gene: TRBJ2-7
abundance: .
d_gene: TRBD1
v_gene: TRBV28
CDR3nt: TGTGCCAGCGTTCTTGGCAGGGGGCCCTACGAGCAGTACTTC
CDR3aa: CASVLGRGPYEQYF

j_gene: TRBJ2-2
abundance: few
d_gene: .
v_gene: TRBV28
CDR3nt: TGTGCCAGCCGGTATGTGAACACCGGGGAGCTGTTTTTT
CDR3aa: CASRYVNTGELFF

j_gene: TRBJ1-5
abundance: .
d_gene: TRBD1
v_gene: TRBV4-1
CDR3nt: TGCGCCAGCAGCCGTCTAGGGACAGAAGACGGCCAGCCCCAGCATTTT
CDR3aa: CASSRLGTEDGQPQHF

j_gene: TRBJ1-1
abundance: few
d_gene: .
v_gene: TRBV29-1
CDR3nt: TGCAGCGTTCGCGGCTTAGGGGACACTGAAGCTTTCTTT
CDR3aa: CSVRGLGDTEAFF

j_gene: TRBJ2-7
abundance: .
d_gene: TRBD2
v_gene: TRBV5-6
CDR3nt: TGTGCCAGCATCAGAGCGGGACTCTCCTACGAGCAGTACTTC
CDR3aa: CASIRAGLSYEQYF

j_gene: TRBJ2-1
abundance: .
d_gene: TRBD2
v_gene: TRBV28
CDR3nt: TGTGCCAGCAGTGGGGAGGGACTAGCGTGGGGTAATGAGCAGTTCTTC
CDR3aa: CASSGEGLAWGNEQFF

j_gene: TRBJ2-1
abundance: .
d_gene: .
v_gene: TRBV7-2
CDR3nt: TGTGCCAGCAGCGCATCCCGGGCGGGCTACAATGAGCAGTTCTTC
CDR3aa: CASSASRAGYNEQFF

j_gene: TRBJ2-1
abundance: .
d_gene: .
v_gene: TRBV7-3
CDR3nt: TGTGCCAGCAGCTTAGCGGACGGGGGTAATGAGCAGTTCTTC
CDR3aa: CASSLADGGNEQFF

j_gene: TRBJ1-3
abundance: .
d_gene: .
v_gene: TRBV2
CDR3nt: TGTGCCAGCATTCGGGGTAACTCTGGAAACACCATATATTTT
CDR3aa: CASIRGNSGNTIYF

j_gene: TRBJ1-1
abundance: .
d_gene: .
v_gene: TRBV7-3
CDR3nt: TGTGCCAGCAGCCAACAGGGACTGAACACTGAAGCTTTCTTT
CDR3aa: CASSQQGLNTEAFF

j_gene: TRBJ1-1
abundance: .
d_gene: .
v_gene: TRBV10-1
CDR3nt: TGCGCCAGCAGTGAGTCGAGCGGGTGGGGGATGAACACTGAAGCTTTCTTT
CDR3aa: CASSESSGWGMNTEAFF

j_gene: TRBJ2-2
abundance: few
d_gene: .
v_gene: TRBV30
CDR3nt: TGTGCCTGGAGTTACGAAGGGGACACCGGGGAGCTGTTTTTT
CDR3aa: CAWSYEGDTGELFF

j_gene: TRBJ2-5
abundance: .
d_gene: TRBD1
v_gene: TRBV5-1
CDR3nt: TGCGCCAGCAGCTCGGAGGGACAGGGGGGAGAGACCCAGTACTTC
CDR3aa: CASSSEGQGGETQYF

j_gene: TRBJ2-1
abundance: .
d_gene: .
v_gene: TRBV25-1
CDR3nt: TGTGCCAGCAGCGAGGGGACTCCCTCCTACAATGAGCAGTTCTTC
CDR3aa: CASSEGTPSYNEQFF

j_gene: TRBJ1-1
abundance: .
d_gene: .
v_gene: TRBV5-6
CDR3nt: TGTGCCAGCAGCTTGGCCGTTGTGACAGTAACTGAAGCTTTCTTT
CDR3aa: CASSLAVVTVTEAFF

j_gene: TRBJ1-1
abundance: few
d_gene: .
v_gene: TRBV6-5
CDR3nt: TGTGCCAGCAGTAATCAGGGCTCGAACACTGAAGCTTTCTTT
CDR3aa: CASSNQGSNTEAFF

j_gene: TRBJ1-4
abundance: few
d_gene: .
v_gene: TRBV6-6
CDR3nt: TGTGCCAGCAGTTACTCGCAGTCAACTAATGAAAAACTGTTTTTT
CDR3aa: CASSYSQSTNEKLFF

j_gene: TRBJ2-7
abundance: once
d_gene: TRBD2
v_gene: TRBV5-1
CDR3nt: TGCGCCAGCAGCCGGGGGGGGGACGAGCAGTACTTC
CDR3aa: CASSRGGDEQYF

j_gene: TRBJ2-3
abundance: .
d_gene: TRBD2
v_gene: TRBV9
CDR3nt: TGTGCCAGCAGCGTCGCTAGCGGGGGCACAGATACGCAGTATTTT
CDR3aa: CASSVASGGTDTQYF

j_gene: TRBJ2-5
abundance: .
d_gene: .
v_gene: TRBV30
CDR3nt: TGTGCCTGGACCCACGGCGGAGGGAGGGAGACCCAGTACTTC
CDR3aa: CAWTHGGGRETQYF

j_gene: TRBJ2-7
abundance: .
d_gene: TRBD2
v_gene: TRBV28
CDR3nt: TGTGCCAGCAGTGATCCGGGACTAGCGGTATCCTACGAGCAGTACTTC
CDR3aa: CASSDPGLAVSYEQYF

j_gene: TRBJ2-1
abundance: .
d_gene: .
v_gene: TRBV2
CDR3nt: TGTGCCAGCCGCGCGGAGGGCAATGAGCAGTTCTTC
CDR3aa: CASRAEGNEQFF

j_gene: TRBJ1-4
abundance: .
d_gene: .
v_gene: TRBV7-9
CDR3nt: TGTGCCAGCAGCTTACCCCCTAAAGGGGTTTTGGAAAAACTGTTTTTT
CDR3aa: CASSLPPKGVLEKLFF

j_gene: TRBJ2-7
abundance: .
d_gene: TRBD1
v_gene: TRBV7-6
CDR3nt: TGTGCCAGCAGCCCCGGGACAGACCCCTCCTACGAGCAGTACTTC
CDR3aa: CASSPGTDPSYEQYF

j_gene: TRBJ1-4
abundance: once
d_gene: TRBD1
v_gene: TRBV6-5
CDR3nt: TGTGCCAGCAGTTCAGGGGGCGTGGGTGAAAAACTGTTTTTT
CDR3aa: CASSSGGVGEKLFF

j_gene: TRBJ2-7
abundance: .
d_gene: .
v_gene: TRBV7-2
CDR3nt: TGTGCCAGCAGCACTGGACTCGTGTCCTACGAGCAGTACTTC
CDR3aa: CASSTGLVSYEQYF

j_gene: TRBJ2-5
abundance: .
d_gene: TRBD1
v_gene: TRBV7-2
CDR3nt: TGTGCCAGCAGCTTTAGCAGGGGGCAAGAGACCCAGTACTTC
CDR3aa: CASSFSRGQETQYF

j_gene: TRBJ2-2
abundance: few
d_gene: TRBD1
v_gene: TRBV5-4
CDR3nt: TGTGCCAGCAGCCTACAGGGGACCGGGGAGCTGTTTTTT
CDR3aa: CASSLQGTGELFF